This T cell receptor beta chain came from a study of vaccination and CD4 T cells after COVID-19. Study-wide background: For each participant, vaccination comprised two doses of either the BNT162b2 or the mRNA-1273 vaccine.

Sequenced with the Oncomine TCR Beta short-read assay was DNA taken from cultured CD4+ T cells. TCRdb re-called the PCR reads through MiXCR, storing one row per CDR3 protein. The sample shows around 13,000 distinct CDR3 sequences, 52% of them seen only once. A few counts support this clonotype. What it binds is not known. Germline CDR1 reads DFQATT; CDR2 reads SNEGSKA (reference sequence). V lost 4 bases and J 6 bases, leaving 16 bases between the germline ends. This CDR3 has 14 amino acids. Treatment noted: roughly 10-day PBMC culture with coronavirus spike peptide pools or control peptides (ViraFEST assay).

This chain joins TRBV20-1 and TRBJ1-5, with D perhaps TRBD1 (5 bases). Sequenced: CD4+ T cells from blood, cultured in vitro. The TCR comes from a human donor who had recovered from COVID-19. DNA of the CDR3: TGCAGTGCTACCGACGGGGGGGTGGGTCAGCCCCAGCATTTT. Protein: CSATDGGVGQPQHF.